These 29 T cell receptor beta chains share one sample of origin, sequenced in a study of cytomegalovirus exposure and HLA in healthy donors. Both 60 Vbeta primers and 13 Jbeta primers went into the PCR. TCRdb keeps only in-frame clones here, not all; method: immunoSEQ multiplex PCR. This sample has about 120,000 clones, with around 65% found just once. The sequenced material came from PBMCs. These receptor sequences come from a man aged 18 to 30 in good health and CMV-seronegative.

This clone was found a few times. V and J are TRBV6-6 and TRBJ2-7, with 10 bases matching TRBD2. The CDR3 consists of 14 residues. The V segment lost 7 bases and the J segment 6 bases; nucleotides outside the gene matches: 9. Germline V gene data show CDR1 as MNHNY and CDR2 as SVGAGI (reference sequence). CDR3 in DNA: TGTGCCAGCACTCCAAGGGCTAGCGGGAGCGAGCAGTACTTC. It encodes CASTPRASGSEQYF.

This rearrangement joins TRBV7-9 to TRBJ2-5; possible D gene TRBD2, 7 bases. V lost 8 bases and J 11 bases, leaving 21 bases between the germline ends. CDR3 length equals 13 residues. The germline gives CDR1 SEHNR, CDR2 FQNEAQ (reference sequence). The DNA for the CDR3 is TGTGCCAGCCAGGTTGGGGGGGCAGGGGAGCAGTACTTC. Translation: CASQVGGAGEQYF.

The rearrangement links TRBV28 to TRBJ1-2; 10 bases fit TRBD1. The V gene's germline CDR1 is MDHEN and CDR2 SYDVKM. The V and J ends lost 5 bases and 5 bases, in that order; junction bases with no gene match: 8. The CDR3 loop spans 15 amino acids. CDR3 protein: CASSQTGGQRYGYTF. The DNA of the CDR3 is TGTGCCAGCAGTCAGACAGGGGGCCAACGGTATGGCTACACCTTC.

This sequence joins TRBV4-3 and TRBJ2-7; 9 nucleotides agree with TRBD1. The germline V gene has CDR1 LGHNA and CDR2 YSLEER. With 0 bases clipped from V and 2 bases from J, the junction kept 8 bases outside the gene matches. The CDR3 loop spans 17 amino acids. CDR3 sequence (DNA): TGCGCCAGCAGCCAAGATCGAGGGACAGGGAGCCCCTACGAGCAGTACTTC. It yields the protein CASSQDRGTGSPYEQYF.

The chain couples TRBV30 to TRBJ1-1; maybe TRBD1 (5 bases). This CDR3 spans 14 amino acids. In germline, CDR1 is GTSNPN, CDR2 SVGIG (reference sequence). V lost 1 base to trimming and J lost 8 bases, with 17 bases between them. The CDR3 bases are TGTGCCTGGAGTGCGCTGGGAGGGGCAAACGAAGCTTTCTTT. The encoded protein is CAWSALGGANEAFF.

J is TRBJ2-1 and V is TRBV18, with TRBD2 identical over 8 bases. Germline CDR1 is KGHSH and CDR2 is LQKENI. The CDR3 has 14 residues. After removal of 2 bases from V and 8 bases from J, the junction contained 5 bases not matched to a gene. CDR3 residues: CASSPRTSLDEQFF. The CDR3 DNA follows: TGTGCCAGCTCACCAAGGACTAGCCTGGATGAGCAGTTCTTC.

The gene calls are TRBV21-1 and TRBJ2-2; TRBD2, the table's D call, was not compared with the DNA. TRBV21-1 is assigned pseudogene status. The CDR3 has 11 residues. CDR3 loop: CASTGAGELFF. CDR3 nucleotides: TGTGCCAGCACGGGAGCCGGGGAGCTGTTTTTT.

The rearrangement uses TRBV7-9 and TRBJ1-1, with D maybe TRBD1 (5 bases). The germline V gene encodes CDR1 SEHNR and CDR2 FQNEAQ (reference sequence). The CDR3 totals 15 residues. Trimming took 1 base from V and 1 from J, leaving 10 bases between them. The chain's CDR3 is CASSLVGQENTEAFF. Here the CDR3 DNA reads TGTGCCAGCAGCTTAGTCGGACAAGAGAACACTGAAGCTTTCTTT.

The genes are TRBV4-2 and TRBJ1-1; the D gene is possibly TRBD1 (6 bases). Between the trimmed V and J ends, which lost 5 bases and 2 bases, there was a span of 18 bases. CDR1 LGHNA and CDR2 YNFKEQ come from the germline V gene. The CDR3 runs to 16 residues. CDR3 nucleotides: TGTGCCAGCAGCGCGACCCCGGGACAAAGTAACACTGAAGCTTTCTTT. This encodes CASSATPGQSNTEAFF.

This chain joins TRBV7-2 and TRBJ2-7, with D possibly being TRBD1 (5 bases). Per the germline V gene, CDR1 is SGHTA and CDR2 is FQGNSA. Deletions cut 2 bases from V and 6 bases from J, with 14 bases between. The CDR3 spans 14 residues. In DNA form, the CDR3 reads TGTGCCAGCAGCTTATCGGACGGCCAGGGCGAGCAGTACTTC. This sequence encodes CASSLSDGQGEQYF.

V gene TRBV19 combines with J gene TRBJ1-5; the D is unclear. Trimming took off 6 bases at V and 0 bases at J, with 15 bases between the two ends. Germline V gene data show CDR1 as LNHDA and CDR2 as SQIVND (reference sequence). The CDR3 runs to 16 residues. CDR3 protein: CASRSKRSYSNQPQHF. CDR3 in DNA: TGTGCCAGTAGATCAAAACGGAGTTATAGCAATCAGCCCCAGCATTTT.

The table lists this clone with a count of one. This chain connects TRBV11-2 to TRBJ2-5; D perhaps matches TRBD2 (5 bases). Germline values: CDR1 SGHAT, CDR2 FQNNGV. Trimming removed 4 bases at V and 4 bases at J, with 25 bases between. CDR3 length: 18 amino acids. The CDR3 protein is CASSSPDEWVSEGETQYF. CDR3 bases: TGTGCCAGCAGCTCACCCGACGAATGGGTGTCCGAGGGAGAGACCCAGTACTTC.

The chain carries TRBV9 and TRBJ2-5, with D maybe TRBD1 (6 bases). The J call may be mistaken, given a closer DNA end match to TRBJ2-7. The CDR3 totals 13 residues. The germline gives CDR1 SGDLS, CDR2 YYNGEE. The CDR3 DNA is TGTGCCAGCAGCGAAGAGGGGGCCTACGAGCAGTACTTC. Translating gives CASSEEGAYEQYF.

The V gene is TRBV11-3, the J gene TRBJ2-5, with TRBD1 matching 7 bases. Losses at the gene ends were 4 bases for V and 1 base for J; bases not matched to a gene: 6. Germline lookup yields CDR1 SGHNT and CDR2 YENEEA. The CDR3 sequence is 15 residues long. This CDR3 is CASSSNRGTQETQYF. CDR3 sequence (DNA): TGTGCCAGCAGCTCCAACAGGGGAACCCAAGAGACCCAGTACTTC.

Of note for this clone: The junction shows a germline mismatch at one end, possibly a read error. In DNA, the CDR3 is TGTGCCTGGAGTGACGGGAGGACTAGTGAAAAACTGTTTTTT. It translates to CAWSDGRTSEKLFF. The genes are TRBV30 and TRBJ1-4; the D is unclear. CDR1 is GTSNPN and CDR2 is SVGIG in the germline V gene (reference sequence). CDR3 size: 14 residues.

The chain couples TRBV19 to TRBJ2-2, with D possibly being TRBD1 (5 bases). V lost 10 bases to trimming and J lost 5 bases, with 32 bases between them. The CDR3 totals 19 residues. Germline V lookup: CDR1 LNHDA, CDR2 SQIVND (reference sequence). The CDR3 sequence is CATDRAPTKPDHRTGELFF. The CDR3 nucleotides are TGTGCCACCGACCGGGCCCCCACAAAACCCGATCACAGGACCGGGGAGCTGTTTTTT.

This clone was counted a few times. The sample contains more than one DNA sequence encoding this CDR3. This CDR3 reads CASSFGGDNQPQHF. The CDR3 DNA follows: TGTGCCAGCAGTTTTGGGGGGGACAATCAGCCCCAGCATTTT. V usage is TRBV28 and J usage is TRBJ1-5; maybe TRBD1 (5 bases). CDR3 length: 14 amino acids. Germline V gene lookup returns CDR1 MDHEN and CDR2 SYDVKM. V shed 3 bases and J shed 3 bases, with 9 bases lying between them.

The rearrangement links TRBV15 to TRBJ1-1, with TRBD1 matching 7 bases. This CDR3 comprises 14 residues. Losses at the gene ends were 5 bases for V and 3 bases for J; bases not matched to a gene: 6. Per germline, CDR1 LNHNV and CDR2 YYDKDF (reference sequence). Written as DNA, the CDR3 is TGTGCCACCAGCTATTCCGACAGGGACACTGAAGCTTTCTTT. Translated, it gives CATSYSDRDTEAFF.

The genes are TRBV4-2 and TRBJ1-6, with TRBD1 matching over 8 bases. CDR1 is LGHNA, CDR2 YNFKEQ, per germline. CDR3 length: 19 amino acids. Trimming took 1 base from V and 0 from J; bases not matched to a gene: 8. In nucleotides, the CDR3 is TGTGCCAGCAGCCAAGTGGCGGCAGGGGGCGCCTCCTATAATTCACCCCTCCACTTT. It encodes CASSQVAAGGASYNSPLHF.

The CDR3 nucleotides are TGTGCCAGCAGCCTATTTGGACAGGGGGGGTCCTACGAGCAGTACTTC. This encodes CASSLFGQGGSYEQYF. The rearrangement joins TRBV5-6 to TRBJ2-7, with 10 bases matching TRBD1. The germline CDR1 and CDR2 sequences are SGHDT and YYEEEE. The V gene end was trimmed by 4 bases and the J gene end by 1 base; junction bases not matched to a gene: 8. The CDR3 has 16 residues.

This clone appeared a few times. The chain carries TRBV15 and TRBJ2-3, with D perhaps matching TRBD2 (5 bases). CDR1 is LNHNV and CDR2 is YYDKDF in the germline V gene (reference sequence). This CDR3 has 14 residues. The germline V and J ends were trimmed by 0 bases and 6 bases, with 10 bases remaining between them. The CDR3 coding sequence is TGTGCCACCAGCAGAGAGGGGAGAGAGGATACGCAGTATTTT. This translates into CATSREGREDTQYF.

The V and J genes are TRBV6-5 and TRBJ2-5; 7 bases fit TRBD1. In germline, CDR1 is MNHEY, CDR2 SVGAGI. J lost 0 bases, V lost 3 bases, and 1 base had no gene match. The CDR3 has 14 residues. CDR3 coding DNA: TGTGCCAGCAGTTATCAGGGGGACCAAGAGACCCAGTACTTC. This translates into CASSYQGDQETQYF.

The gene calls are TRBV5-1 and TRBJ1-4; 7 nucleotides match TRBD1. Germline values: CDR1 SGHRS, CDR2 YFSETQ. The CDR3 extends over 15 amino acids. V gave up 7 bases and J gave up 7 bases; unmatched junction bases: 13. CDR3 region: CASLTQTGKFEKLFF. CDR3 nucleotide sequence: TGCGCCAGCTTGACTCAGACAGGGAAGTTTGAAAAACTGTTTTTT.

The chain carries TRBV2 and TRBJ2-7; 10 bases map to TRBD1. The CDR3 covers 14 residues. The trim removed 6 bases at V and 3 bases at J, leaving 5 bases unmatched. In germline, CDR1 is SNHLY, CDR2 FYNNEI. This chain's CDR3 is CASRRTGGNYEQYF. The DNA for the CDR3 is TGTGCCAGCAGGAGGACAGGGGGTAACTACGAGCAGTACTTC.

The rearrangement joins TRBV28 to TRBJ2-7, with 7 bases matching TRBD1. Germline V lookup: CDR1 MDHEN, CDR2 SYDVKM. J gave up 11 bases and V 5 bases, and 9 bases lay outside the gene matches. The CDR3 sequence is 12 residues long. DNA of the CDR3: TGTGCCAGCAGTGCGACGGGACAGCCTGAGTACTTC. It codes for CASSATGQPEYF. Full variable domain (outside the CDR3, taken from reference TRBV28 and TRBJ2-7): DVKVTQSSRYLVKRTGEKVFLECVQDMDHENMFWYRQDPGLGLRLIYFSYDVKMKEKGDIPEGYSVSREKKERFSLILESASTNQTSMYLCASSATGQPEYFGPGTRLTVT.

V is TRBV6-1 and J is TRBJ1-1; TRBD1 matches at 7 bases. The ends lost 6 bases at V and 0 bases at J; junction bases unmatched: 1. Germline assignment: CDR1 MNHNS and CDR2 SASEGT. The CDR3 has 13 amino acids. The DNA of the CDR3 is TGTGCCAGCAGGGGGACAGTGAACACTGAAGCTTTCTTT. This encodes CASRGTVNTEAFF.

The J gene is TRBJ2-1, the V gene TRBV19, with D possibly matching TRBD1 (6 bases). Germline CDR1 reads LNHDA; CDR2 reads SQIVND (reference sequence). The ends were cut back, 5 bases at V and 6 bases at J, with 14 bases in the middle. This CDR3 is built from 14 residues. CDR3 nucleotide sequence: TGTGCCAGTAGTCAAACAGGGTTGGCCAATGAGCAGTTCTTC. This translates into CASSQTGLANEQFF.

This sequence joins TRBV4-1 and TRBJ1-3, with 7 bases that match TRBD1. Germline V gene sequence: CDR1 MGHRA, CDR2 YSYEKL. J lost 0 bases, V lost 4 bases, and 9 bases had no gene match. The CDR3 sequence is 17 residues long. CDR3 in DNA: TGCGCCAGCAGCCTCCCCCCGGGACAGAACTCTGGAAACACCATATATTTT. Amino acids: CASSLPPGQNSGNTIYF.

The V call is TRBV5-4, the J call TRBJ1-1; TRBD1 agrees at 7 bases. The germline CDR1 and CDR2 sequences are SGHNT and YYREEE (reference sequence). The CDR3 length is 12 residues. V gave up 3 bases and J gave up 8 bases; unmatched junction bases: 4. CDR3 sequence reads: CASSSLGQEAFF. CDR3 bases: TGTGCCAGCAGCTCCCTGGGACAGGAAGCTTTCTTT.